This TCR beta chain was observed in a study of shared clonotypes between healthy human individuals. Study at large: CD4 naive and CD4 memory each took three plates per donor, while CD8 naive took two and CD8 memory one.

A word on this clone: The antigen is undetermined.

V was pared by 4 bases and J by 6 bases, with 15 bases between. The CDR3 runs 15 residues. The germline V gene encodes CDR1 KGHSH and CDR2 LQKENI. Several immunoSEQ plates held equal portions of the genomic DNA taken from each subset. TCRdb keeps only in-frame clones here, not all; method: immunoSEQ multiplex PCR. The sample carries 1.5 million to 2.5 million clones, roughly 94% recorded once. Naive-designated CD8 cells lacked CD45RO, were positively enriched for CCR7, and omitted terminally differentiated effector memory CD45RA+ cells. Study donors comprised healthy, HIV-negative adults devoid of recent acute infection or vaccination. General observations from the study: A generally larger estimated richness was seen in naive subsets than in memory subsets.

The sequence was obtained from a man aged 18 to 30 in good health. The specimen sequenced was naive CD8+ T cells sorted from blood. The rearrangement joins TRBV18 to TRBJ2-2, with D unresolved. The CDR3 sequence is CASSLYPKGPGELFF. The CDR3 DNA reads TGTGCCAGCTCACTATATCCCAAAGGTCCCGGGGAGCTGTTTTTT.